The 25 T cell receptor beta chains given below trace back to one sample, sequenced in a study of shared clonotypes between healthy human individuals. Profiling relied on immunoSEQ multiplex PCR, and the TCRdb table lists in-frame clones only, not all of them. The sample carries some 95,000 clones, under 70% recorded once. Material for sequencing was memory CD8+ T cells sorted from blood. Subset meaning: CD45RO+ cells pooled with CCR7-negative TemRA cells. These receptors came from a man aged 25 to 45 in good health.

The J gene is TRBJ1-2, the V gene TRBV19, with a weak D call TRBD1 (6 bases). This CDR3 spans 16 amino acids. Germline CDR1 is LNHDA and CDR2 is SQIVND (reference sequence). The ends were cut back, 10 bases at V and 4 bases at J, with 25 bases in the middle. In DNA, the CDR3 is TGTGCCACCAACGGGTTATTCAGGACAGACTTCTATGGCTACACCTTC. This translates into CATNGLFRTDFYGYTF.

The chain uses TRBV25-1 and TRBJ2-6; D ambiguous. Trimming shortened V by 8 bases and J by 0 bases, and 14 bases separated the two germline ends. The CDR3 is made up of 16 amino acids. The V gene's germline CDR1 is MGHDK and CDR2 SYGVNS. CDR3 nucleotide sequence: TGTGCCAGCGCCTTAATGGGTGGCTCTGGGGCCAACGTCCTGACTTTC. Protein product: CASALMGGSGANVLTF.

CDR3 protein: CASSDPSAGSSYNEQFF. CDR3 DNA sequence: TGTGCCAGCAGTGACCCCTCCGCCGGGAGTTCCTACAATGAGCAGTTCTTC. This chain links TRBV6-1 with TRBJ2-1; TRBD2 is a possible D gene (6 bases). The V gene lost 3 bases and the J gene lost 1 base, with 16 bases spanning the gap. CDR1 is MNHNS and CDR2 is SASEGT in the germline V gene. The CDR3 has 17 amino acids.

The CDR3 here is CASRPPGLAASYEQYF. In nucleotides, the CDR3 is TGTGCCAGCAGACCCCCGGGACTAGCGGCCTCCTACGAGCAGTACTTC. The chain is built from TRBV2 and TRBJ2-7, with 11 bases lining up with TRBD2. In germline, CDR1 is SNHLY, CDR2 FYNNEI. V dropped 6 bases and J dropped 0; count of bases not matched to a gene: 7. The CDR3 consists of 16 residues.

The chain joins TRBV28 to TRBJ2-7, with a possible D match to TRBD1 (5 bases). Trimming removed 3 bases from V and 4 bases from J, with 7 bases in between. The CDR3 is 12 residues long. The germline CDR1 and CDR2 sequences are MDHEN and SYDVKM. In nucleotides, the CDR3 is TGTGCCAGCAGTTTGGGGCAATACGAGCAGTACTTC. It specifies CASSLGQYEQYF. The complete variable domain, with remaining parts taken from reference TRBV28 and TRBJ2-7, reads DVKVTQSSRYLVKRTGEKVFLECVQDMDHENMFWYRQDPGLGLRLIYFSYDVKMKEKGDIPEGYSVSREKKERFSLILESASTNQTSMYLCASSLGQYEQYFGPGTRLTVT.

V usage is TRBV13 and J usage is TRBJ2-7; 8 bases match TRBD1. In germline, CDR1 is PRHDT, CDR2 FYEKMQ (reference sequence). The CDR3 totals 16 residues. V shed 3 bases, J shed 0 bases, and the junction held 7 bases outside the gene matches. The CDR3 nucleotides are TGTGCCAGCAGCTTTACAGGGGGGTATAGCTCCTACGAGCAGTACTTC. This sequence encodes CASSFTGGYSSYEQYF.

This clone was observed once. V usage is TRBV2 and J usage is TRBJ2-7; 8 nucleotides align to TRBD1. The CDR3 sequence is 20 residues long. CDR1 SNHLY and CDR2 FYNNEI come from the germline V gene. Losses at the gene ends were 6 bases for V and 1 base for J; bases not matched to a gene: 23. The CDR3 DNA follows: TGTGCCAGCAGAGTCCGGGACAGGTCCTACGAATCGGACAGGTCCTACGAGCAGTACTTC. Its translation is CASRVRDRSYESDRSYEQYF.

The chain carries TRBV15 and TRBJ2-7, with D maybe TRBD2 (7 bases). The CDR3 spans 15 residues. V was clipped by 5 bases and J by 3 bases, with 17 bases between them. Germline CDR1 LNHNV, CDR2 YYDKDF (reference sequence). The CDR3 DNA sequence: TGTGCCACCAGCGAGGGAGGGGGGGGGAGCTACGAGCAGTACTTC. It codes for CATSEGGGGSYEQYF.

The chain carries TRBV19 and TRBJ1-4, with D perhaps matching TRBD1 (6 bases). The length of the CDR3 is 15 residues. Germline V CDR1 and CDR2: LNHDA, SQIVND (reference sequence). V was clipped by 5 bases and J by 7 bases, with 17 bases between them. The CDR3 here is CASSPSTGPTEKLFF. The CDR3 coding sequence is TGTGCCAGTAGTCCATCGACAGGACCCACTGAAAAACTGTTTTTT.

This clone was seen more than once but under ten times. The rearrangement joins TRBV25-1 to TRBJ2-1, with TRBD1 matching 7 bases. J lost 0 bases, V lost 2 bases, and 7 bases had no gene match. Germline V gives CDR1 MGHDK, CDR2 SYGVNS. This CDR3 is built from 17 residues. DNA of the CDR3: TGTGCCAGCAGTGAACCCGGGCAGGGGGTCTCCTACAATGAGCAGTTCTTC. This translates into CASSEPGQGVSYNEQFF.

The chain uses TRBV27 and TRBJ2-1, with 15 bases aligning to TRBD2. Germline CDR1 and CDR2: MNHEY and SMNVEV (reference sequence). The CDR3 loop spans 20 amino acids. With V trimmed by 2 bases and J by 0 bases, 8 bases remained unmatched. The CDR3 region has the DNA TGTGCCAGCAGTTTAAGTACGGGACTAGCGGGAGGTTACTCCTACAATGAGCAGTTCTTC. It codes for CASSLSTGLAGGYSYNEQFF.

This clone was detected only a few times. V is TRBV10-3 and J is TRBJ2-7; D not certain. CDR1 and CDR2 (germline): ENHRY, SYGVKD. This CDR3 region has 16 residues. Trimming took off 0 bases at V and 4 bases at J, with 16 bases between the two ends. CDR3 amino acids: CAISESPYRNIYEQYF. In DNA form, the CDR3 reads TGTGCCATCAGTGAGTCACCCTATAGAAACATTTACGAGCAGTACTTC.

The chain links TRBV5-1 to TRBJ1-1; tentative D call: TRBD1 (6 bases). CDR3 length: 14 residues. The V gene's germline CDR1 is SGHRS and CDR2 YFSETQ. Trimming cost V 5 bases and J 4 bases, with 15 bases left between them. The CDR3 DNA reads TGCGCCAGCAGTAACAGGGAAGGAGGCACTGAAGCTTTCTTT. Its translation: CASSNREGGTEAFF.

This clone was picked up a small number of times. The chain carries TRBV4-3 and TRBJ2-1; 8 positions match TRBD1. This CDR3 is built from 17 residues. Trimming took 4 bases from V and 2 from J; bases not matched to a gene: 10. Germline CDR1 and CDR2: LGHNA and YSLEER. The CDR3: CASSPRTGFSAYNEQFF. The CDR3 DNA follows: TGCGCCAGCAGCCCTCGGACAGGGTTTAGCGCCTACAATGAGCAGTTCTTC.

On this clone itself: A read error may be the cause here, since a much bigger clone is one base away. Other DNA sequences from this sample encode an identical CDR3 as well. The V gene is TRBV28, the J gene TRBJ1-2; D not resolved. Germline CDR1 is MDHEN and CDR2 is SYDVKM. Trimming took off 3 bases at V and 2 bases at J, with 1 base between the two ends. CDR3 length equals 11 residues. The CDR3 region is CASSFNYGYTF. CDR3 coding DNA: TGTGCCAGCAGTTTCAACTATGGCTACACCTTC.

This chain uses TRBV4-3 with TRBJ2-3; D is possibly TRBD1 or TRBD2 (5 bases each). V dropped 0 bases and J dropped 1 base, with 17 bases sitting between them. The germline gives CDR1 LGHNA, CDR2 YSLEER. The CDR3 covers 18 residues. Here the CDR3 reads CASSQDDWGKDGTDTQYF. The DNA for the CDR3 is TGCGCCAGCAGCCAAGATGATTGGGGGAAGGACGGCACAGATACGCAGTATTTT.

This chain joins TRBV19 and TRBJ2-6; D is possibly TRBD1 or TRBD2 (5 bases each). The germline V and J ends were trimmed by 7 bases and 0 bases, with 13 bases remaining between them. The germline gives CDR1 LNHDA, CDR2 SQIVND (reference sequence). There are 16 residues in the CDR3. CDR3 region: CASTSGPRSGANVLTF. The CDR3 DNA is TGTGCCAGTACCTCGGGACCGCGCTCTGGGGCCAACGTCCTGACTTTC.

The chain employs TRBV5-6 and TRBJ2-7; a weak D match, TRBD1 (6 bases). CDR3 length: 14 amino acids. Between the trimmed V and J ends, which lost 2 bases and 2 bases, there was a span of 11 bases. Germline lookup yields CDR1 SGHDT and CDR2 YYEEEE. CDR3: CASSFRDTTYEQYF. CDR3 sequence (DNA): TGTGCCAGCAGCTTTCGGGACACCACCTACGAGCAGTACTTC.

CDR3 sequence (DNA): TGTGCCACCCCAGGCCTTCGATTATCTTCTGAAGCTTTCTTT. Translating it yields CATPGLRLSSEAFF. V and J are TRBV6-1 and TRBJ1-1; no clear D. Germline V CDR1 and CDR2: MNHNS, SASEGT. The germline V and J ends were trimmed by 10 bases and 6 bases, with 21 bases remaining between them. The CDR3 covers 14 residues.

This clone has only a few counts. V and J are TRBV14 and TRBJ2-6; weak D call: TRBD2 (6 bases). Germline assignment: CDR1 SGHDN and CDR2 FVKESK. There are 18 residues in the CDR3. V shed 1 base and J shed 10 bases, with 23 bases lying between them. In nucleotides, the CDR3 is TGTGCCAGCAGCCAAGTCTCGGAGGGTGCAGCTGTCTGGAACGTCCTGACTTTC. This encodes CASSQVSEGAAVWNVLTF.

This clone was observed a few times. The gene calls are TRBV7-5 and TRBJ1-2. TRBV7-5 is a recognized pseudogene. The CDR3 spans 16 residues. This CDR3 is CARSLTRVGANYGYTF. In nucleotides, the CDR3 is TGTGCCAGAAGCTTAACAAGGGTGGGAGCTAACTATGGCTACACCTTC.

The chain uses TRBV4-3 and TRBJ2-1, with TRBD2 identical over 9 bases. The CDR3 loop spans 15 amino acids. With 5 bases clipped from V and 7 bases from J, the junction kept 9 bases outside the gene matches. Germline V gene data show CDR1 as LGHNA and CDR2 as YSLEER. The DNA for the CDR3 is TGCGCCAGCAGCAACCCGGGACTAGCTGGGAATGAGCAGTTCTTC. Protein sequence: CASSNPGLAGNEQFF.

The chain joins TRBV7-2 to TRBJ2-7; 7 bases agree with TRBD2. The length of the CDR3 is 15 residues. Germline CDR1 and CDR2: SGHTA and FQGNSA. J gave up 1 base and V 2 bases, and 5 bases lay outside the gene matches. The CDR3 is CASSLFSGRSYEQYF. The CDR3 nucleotides read TGTGCCAGCAGCTTATTTAGCGGGCGATCCTACGAGCAGTACTTC.

This chain joins TRBV29-1 and TRBJ2-5, with D perhaps TRBD1 (5 bases). Germline V CDR1 and CDR2: SQVTM, ANQGSEA. The V and J ends lost 7 bases and 1 base respectively, with 13 bases between them. CDR3 length equals 13 residues. CDR3 protein: CSALGQIQETQYF. CDR3 in DNA: TGCAGCGCGTTAGGACAAATCCAAGAGACCCAGTACTTC.

The chain recombines TRBV29-1 with TRBJ2-1; 8 nucleotides line up with TRBD1. This CDR3 is 14 amino acids long. From germline, CDR1 is SQVTM and CDR2 ANQGSEA. The V segment lost 4 bases and the J segment 8 bases; nucleotides outside the gene matches: 10. CDR3 in amino acids: CSVGPDRDYDEQFF. The DNA for the CDR3 is TGCAGCGTTGGTCCGGACAGGGATTATGATGAGCAGTTCTTC.